The 10 T cell receptor beta chains below were found in one sample sequenced in a study of cytomegalovirus exposure and HLA in healthy donors. Use of 60 Vbeta and 13 Jbeta primers characterized the PCR. The data were produced by immunoSEQ multiplex PCR, yet TCRdb's version contains in-frame clones alone and is incomplete. The sample includes about 170,000 clones, over 70% of them seen just once. Material: PBMCs. The receptor source for this set is a man aged 30 to 45 in good health and CMV-seropositive.

This clone was seen a single time. V gene TRBV9 combines with J gene TRBJ2-3, with 7 bases fitting TRBD1. Germline CDR1 and CDR2: SGDLS and YYNGEE. The CDR3 contains 15 residues. The ends lost 0 bases at V and 3 bases at J; junction bases unmatched: 4. CDR3 residues: CASSVEGGRTDTQYF. The CDR3 nucleotides read TGTGCCAGCAGCGTAGAAGGGGGCCGAACAGATACGCAGTATTTT. The full variable domain, its missing parts supplied by reference TRBV9 and TRBJ2-3, is DSGVTQTPKHLITATGQRVTLRCSPRSGDLSVYWYQQSLDQGLQFLIQYYNGEERAKGNILERFSAQQFPDLHSELNLSSLELGDSALYFCASSVEGGRTDTQYFGPGTRLTVL.

The rearrangement joins TRBV7-8 to TRBJ2-1; D is undetermined. Germline V gene data show CDR1 as SGHVS and CDR2 as FQNEAQ. The CDR3 totals 12 residues. The ends were cut back, 8 bases at V and 9 bases at J, with 14 bases in the middle. The CDR3 protein is CASRASTAEQFF. The CDR3 nucleotides are TGTGCCAGCCGCGCATCAACTGCTGAGCAGTTCTTC. Combining the CDR3 with reference TRBV7-8 and TRBJ2-1 gives the whole variable domain GAGVSQSPRYKVAKRGQDVALRCDPISGHVSLFWYQQALGQGPEFLTYFQNEAQLDKSGLPSDRFFAERPEGSVSTLKIQRTQQEDSAVYLCASRASTAEQFFGPGTRLTVL.

The gene calls are TRBV6-1 and TRBJ1-5; TRBD1 aligns across 9 bases. The germline CDR1 and CDR2 sequences are MNHNS and SASEGT. V lost 7 bases to trimming and J lost 4 bases; unmatched junction nucleotides: 8. This CDR3 spans 15 amino acids. The CDR3: CASTQTGTGNQPQHF. Written as DNA, the CDR3 is TGTGCCAGCACCCAAACCGGGACAGGGAATCAGCCCCAGCATTTT.

This chain connects TRBV4-1 to TRBJ2-7, with D perhaps TRBD1 (5 bases). Trimming left V 1 base short and J 3 bases short, with 10 bases between. Germline CDR1 is MGHRA and CDR2 is YSYEKL. The CDR3 loop spans 14 amino acids. The CDR3 spells CASSQGTGLYEQYF. CDR3 DNA: TGCGCCAGCAGCCAAGGAACAGGCCTCTACGAGCAGTACTTC.

CDR3 amino acids: CASASGGSTDTQYF. The CDR3 region has the DNA TGTGCCAGCGCAAGCGGGGGGTCCACAGATACGCAGTATTTT. The chain uses TRBV19 and TRBJ2-3, with TRBD2 matching 9 bases. The germline V gene has CDR1 LNHDA and CDR2 SQIVND (reference sequence). Trimming removed 9 bases from V and 2 bases from J; junction bases left unmatched: 6. The CDR3 spans 14 residues.

This clone was seen once. The chain couples TRBV5-4 to TRBJ2-7; D possibly corresponds to TRBD2 (5 bases). Trimming shortened V by 3 bases and J by 4 bases, and 11 bases separated the two germline ends. The CDR3 is 13 residues long. CDR1 is SGHNT and CDR2 is YYREEE in the germline V gene (reference sequence). The CDR3 sequence is CASSSDRDYEQYF. The DNA for the CDR3 is TGTGCCAGCAGCTCCGATCGGGATTACGAGCAGTACTTC.

The CDR3 sequence: CASTPRGTGGGGYTF. The CDR3 nucleotides read TGTGCCAGTACCCCCCGGGGGACAGGGGGCGGTGGCTACACCTTC. The chain employs TRBV25-1 and TRBJ1-2, with 12 bases identical to TRBD1. CDR3 length equals 15 residues. After removal of 9 bases from V and 7 bases from J, the junction contained 12 bases not matched to a gene. Germline lookup yields CDR1 MGHDK and CDR2 SYGVNS.

The V call is TRBV9, the J call TRBJ1-1; no clear D gene. Germline CDR1 is SGDLS and CDR2 is YYNGEE. Between the trimmed V and J ends, which lost 3 bases and 4 bases, there was a span of 13 bases. The CDR3 is 14 residues long. CDR3 sequence: CASSDSPGGTEAFF. In DNA, the CDR3 is TGTGCCAGCAGCGACAGTCCCGGAGGCACTGAAGCTTTCTTT. The whole variable domain, remainder taken from reference TRBV9 and TRBJ1-1, is DSGVTQTPKHLITATGQRVTLRCSPRSGDLSVYWYQQSLDQGLQFLIQYYNGEERAKGNILERFSAQQFPDLHSELNLSSLELGDSALYFCASSDSPGGTEAFFGQGTRLTVV.

V gene TRBV6-5 combines with J gene TRBJ1-2; 7 bases fit TRBD1. The J segment lost 8 bases and the V segment lost 6 bases, leaving 9 bases of the junction unmatched. The germline gives CDR1 MNHEY, CDR2 SVGAGI. This CDR3 has 13 residues. The CDR3: CASSTDRAGGYTF. The CDR3 region has the DNA TGTGCCAGCAGCACCGACAGGGCGGGGGGCTACACCTTC.

About this clone itself: Sequence at one end of the junction differs from germline and may be a read error. The chain joins TRBV7-9 to TRBJ1-2, with 8 nucleotides matching TRBD1. The germline gives CDR1 SEHNR, CDR2 FQNEAQ (reference sequence). The length of the CDR3 is 14 residues. DNA for the CDR3: TGTTCCAGCAGCCCAACAGGGGGAAGCTATGGCTACACCTTC. Translation gives CSSSPTGGSYGYTF.